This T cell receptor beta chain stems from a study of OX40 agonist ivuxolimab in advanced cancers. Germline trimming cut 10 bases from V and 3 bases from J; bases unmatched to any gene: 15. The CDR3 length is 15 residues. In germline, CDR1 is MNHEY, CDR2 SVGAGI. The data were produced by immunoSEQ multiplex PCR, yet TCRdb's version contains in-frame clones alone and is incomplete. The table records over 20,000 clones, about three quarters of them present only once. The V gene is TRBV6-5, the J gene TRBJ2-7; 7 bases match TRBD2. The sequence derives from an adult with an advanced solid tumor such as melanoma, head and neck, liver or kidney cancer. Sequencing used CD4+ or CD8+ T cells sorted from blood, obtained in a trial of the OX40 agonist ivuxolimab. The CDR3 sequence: CATHTLGGMFYEQYF. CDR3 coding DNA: TGTGCCACTCACACATTGGGAGGGATGTTCTACGAGCAGTACTTC.